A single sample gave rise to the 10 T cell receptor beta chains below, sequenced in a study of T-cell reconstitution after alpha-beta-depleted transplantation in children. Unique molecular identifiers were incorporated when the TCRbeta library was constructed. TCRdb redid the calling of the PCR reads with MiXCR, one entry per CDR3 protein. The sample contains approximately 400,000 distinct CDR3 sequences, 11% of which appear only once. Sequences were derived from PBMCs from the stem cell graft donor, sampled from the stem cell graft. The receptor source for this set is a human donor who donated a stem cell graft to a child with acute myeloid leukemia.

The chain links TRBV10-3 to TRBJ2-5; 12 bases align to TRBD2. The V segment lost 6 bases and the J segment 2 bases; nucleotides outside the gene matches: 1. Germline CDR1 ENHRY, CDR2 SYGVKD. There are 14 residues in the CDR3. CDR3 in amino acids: CAIRGTSGQETQYF. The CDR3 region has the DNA TGTGCCATCAGGGGGACTAGCGGGCAAGAGACCCAGTACTTC.

The CDR3 loop is CASSEEADMDSLEEKLFF. DNA for the CDR3: TGTGCCAGCAGTGAAGAGGCGGATATGGACTCCCTGGAGGAAAAACTGTTTTTT. V and J are TRBV2 and TRBJ1-4; D is uncertain. Germline lookup yields CDR1 SNHLY and CDR2 FYNNEI. CDR3 length: 18 amino acids. V was shortened by 1 base and J by 8 bases, with 23 bases between the two germline ends.

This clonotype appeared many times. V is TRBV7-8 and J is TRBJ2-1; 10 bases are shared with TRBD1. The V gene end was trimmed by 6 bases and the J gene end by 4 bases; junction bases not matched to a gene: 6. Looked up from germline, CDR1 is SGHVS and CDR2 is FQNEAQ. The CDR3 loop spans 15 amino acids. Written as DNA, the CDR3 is TGTGCCAGCAGTCGGGACAGGGGAAGGTACAATGAGCAGTTCTTC. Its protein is CASSRDRGRYNEQFF.

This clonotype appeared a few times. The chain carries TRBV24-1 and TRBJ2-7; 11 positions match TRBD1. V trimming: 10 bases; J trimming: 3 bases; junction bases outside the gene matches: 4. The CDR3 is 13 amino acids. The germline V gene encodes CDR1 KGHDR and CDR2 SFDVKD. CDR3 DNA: TGTGCCACGGGACAGGGGGAGTACTACGAGCAGTACTTC. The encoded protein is CATGQGEYYEQYF.

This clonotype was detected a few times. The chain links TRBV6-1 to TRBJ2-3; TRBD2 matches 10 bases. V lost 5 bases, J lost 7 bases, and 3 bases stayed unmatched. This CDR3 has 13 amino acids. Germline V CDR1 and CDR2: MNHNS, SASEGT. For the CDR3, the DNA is TGTGCCAGCAGTAGCGGGGGGGCTTATACGCAGTATTTT. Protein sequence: CASSSGGAYTQYF.

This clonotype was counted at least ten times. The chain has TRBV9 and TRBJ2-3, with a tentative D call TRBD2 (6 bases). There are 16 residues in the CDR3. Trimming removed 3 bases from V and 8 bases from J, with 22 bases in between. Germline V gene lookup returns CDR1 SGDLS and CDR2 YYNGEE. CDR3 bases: TGTGCCAGCAGCGAGTCGGGTCTCGGAGGGTCGGGTACGCAGTATTTT. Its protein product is CASSESGLGGSGTQYF.

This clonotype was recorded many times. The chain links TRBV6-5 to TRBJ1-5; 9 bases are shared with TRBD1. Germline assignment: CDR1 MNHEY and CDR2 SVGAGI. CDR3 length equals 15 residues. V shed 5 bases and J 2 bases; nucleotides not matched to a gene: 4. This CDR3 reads CASSRQGGGNQPQHF. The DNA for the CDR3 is TGTGCCAGCAGTCGACAGGGGGGAGGCAATCAGCCCCAGCATTTT.

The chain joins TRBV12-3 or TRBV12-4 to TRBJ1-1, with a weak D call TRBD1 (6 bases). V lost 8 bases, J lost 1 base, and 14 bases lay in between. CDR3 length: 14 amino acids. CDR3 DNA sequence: TGTGCCAGCGAGATACAGACAGGGAACACTGAAGCTTTCTTT. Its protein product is CASEIQTGNTEAFF.

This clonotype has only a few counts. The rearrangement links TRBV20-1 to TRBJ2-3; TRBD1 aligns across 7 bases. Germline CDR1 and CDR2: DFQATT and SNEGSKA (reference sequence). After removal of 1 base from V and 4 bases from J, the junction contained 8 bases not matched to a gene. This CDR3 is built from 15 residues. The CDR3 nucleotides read TGCAGTGCTAGAGTCCCGGGACAGAGAGCAGATACGCAGTATTTT. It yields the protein CSARVPGQRADTQYF.

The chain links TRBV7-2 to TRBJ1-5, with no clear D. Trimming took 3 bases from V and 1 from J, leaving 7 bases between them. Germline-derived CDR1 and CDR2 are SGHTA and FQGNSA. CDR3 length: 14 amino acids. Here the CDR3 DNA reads TGTGCCAGCAGCTTTTCCGACAGCAATCAGCCCCAGCATTTT. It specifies CASSFSDSNQPQHF. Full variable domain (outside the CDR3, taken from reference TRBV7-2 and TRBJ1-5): GAGVSQSPSNKVTEKGKDVELRCDPISGHTALYWYRQSLGQGLEFLIYFQGNSAPDKSGLPSDRFSAERTGGSVSTLTIQRTQQEDSAVYLCASSFSDSNQPQHFGDGTRLSIL.